This passage covers 11 T cell receptor beta chains from one sample sequenced in a study of blood T cell repertoires in COVID-19. Clones were read by immunoSEQ multiplex PCR, and TCRdb kept only the in-frame ones, dropping some. The sample consists of about 140,000 clones, about 72% of them appearing once. Sequenced input: peripheral blood. These receptors were obtained from a man between 60 and 70 years old who had recovered from COVID-19.

The chain combines TRBV9 with TRBJ2-6; 12 nucleotides agree with TRBD1. The CDR3 spans 18 residues. The germline V gene encodes CDR1 SGDLS and CDR2 YYNGEE. V gave up 4 bases and J gave up 4 bases; unmatched junction bases: 9. The DNA for the CDR3 is TGTGCCAGCAGCCCGCCGGGACAGGGGGCGGCGGGGGCCAACGTCCTGACTTTC. Translated: CASSPPGQGAAGANVLTF.

The chain has TRBV7-9 and TRBJ2-5; 7 bases are a match to TRBD1. The CDR3 is made up of 17 amino acids. The trim removed 6 bases at V and 5 bases at J, leaving 18 bases unmatched. Per germline, CDR1 SEHNR and CDR2 FQNEAQ (reference sequence). The CDR3 DNA sequence: TGTGCCAGCAGTATCGCTAATGGACAGGTCCCAGGGGAGACCCAGTACTTC. As protein: CASSIANGQVPGETQYF.

This chain joins TRBV7-3 and TRBJ2-5, with D tentatively TRBD1 (6 bases). Trimming took off 5 bases at V and 2 bases at J, with 9 bases between the two ends. This CDR3 spans 13 amino acids. Germline V CDR1 and CDR2: SGHTA, FQGTGA. The CDR3 region has the DNA TGTGCCAGCAGCGGCCAGGGGCAAGAGACCCAGTACTTC. This translates into CASSGQGQETQYF.

This sequence joins TRBV6-5 and TRBJ2-7; D might be TRBD2 (6 bases). V lost 0 bases and J lost 9, with 12 bases in between. Germline V CDR1 and CDR2: MNHEY, SVGAGI. The length of the CDR3 is 13 residues. The CDR3 region is CASSYSWEAGQYF. The DNA for the CDR3 is TGTGCCAGCAGTTACTCATGGGAGGCGGGGCAGTACTTC.

The rearrangement joins TRBV28 to TRBJ2-7, with TRBD2 matching over 11 bases. The V and J ends lost 5 bases and 4 bases, in that order; junction bases with no gene match: 7. The CDR3 length is 15 residues. Germline-derived CDR1 and CDR2 are MDHEN and SYDVKM. In nucleotides, the CDR3 is TGTGCCAGCAGTGTAACTAGCGGGAGAACATACGAGCAGTACTTC. Protein product: CASSVTSGRTYEQYF.

The V and J genes are TRBV5-6 and TRBJ1-2; the match to TRBD1 covers 8 bases. Germline V gene data show CDR1 as SGHDT and CDR2 as YYEEEE. V trimming: 2 bases; J trimming: 1 base; junction bases outside the gene matches: 7. The CDR3 spans 16 residues. The DNA for the CDR3 is TGTGCCAGCAGCTTCCTGCAGGGGGCATATAACTATGGCTACACCTTC. This codes for CASSFLQGAYNYGYTF. Drawing the rest from reference TRBV5-6 and TRBJ1-2, the complete variable domain is DAGVTQSPTHLIKTRGQQVTLRCSPKSGHDTVSWYQQALGQGPQFIFQYYEEEERQRGNFPDRFSGHQFPNYSSELNVNALLLGDSALYLCASSFLQGAYNYGYTFGSGTRLTVV.

This chain connects TRBV7-2 to TRBJ2-5, with a tentative D call TRBD1 (6 bases). Germline loops: CDR1 SGHTA, CDR2 FQGNSA. V was cut by 6 bases and J by 0 bases, with 11 bases left in between. The CDR3 is 14 amino acids. Written as DNA, the CDR3 is TGTGCCAGCAGGAGACAGGCCAACCAAGAGACCCAGTACTTC. This codes for CASRRQANQETQYF.

The V gene is TRBV9, the J gene TRBJ2-4; a weak D match, TRBD2 (7 bases). Per germline, CDR1 SGDLS and CDR2 YYNGEE. The ends were cut back, 4 bases at V and 6 bases at J, with 20 bases in the middle. This CDR3 is built from 16 residues. The CDR3 DNA follows: TGTGCCAGCAGCCCAGGGGCTAGCGGTTCGGGAAACATTCAGTACTTC. Encoded protein: CASSPGASGSGNIQYF.

The chain links TRBV7-2 to TRBJ1-2; D might be TRBD1 (5 bases). The V end lost 5 bases, the J end lost 5 bases, and 15 bases lay between the germline ends. This CDR3 is 14 amino acids long. Germline V lookup: CDR1 SGHTA, CDR2 FQGNSA. DNA for the CDR3: TGTGCCAGCAGCCCTTTGGCAGGGAGGTATGGCTACACCTTC. It encodes CASSPLAGRYGYTF.

This clone was counted only a few times. CDR3: CAWSGVGQPQHF. As DNA, the CDR3 is TGTGCCTGGAGCGGGGTAGGTCAGCCCCAGCATTTT. The genes are TRBV30 and TRBJ1-5; D remains unclear. The CDR3 sequence is 12 residues long. The ends were cut back, 3 bases at V and 6 bases at J, with 9 bases in the middle. Germline-derived CDR1 and CDR2 are GTSNPN and SVGIG (reference sequence). The full variable domain, its missing parts supplied by reference TRBV30 and TRBJ1-5, is SQTIHQWPATLVQPVGSPLSLECTVEGTSNPNLYWYRQAAGRGLQLLFYSVGIGQISSEVPQNLSASRPQDRQFILSSKKLLLSDSGFYLCAWSGVGQPQHFGDGTRLSIL.

The chain recombines TRBV28 with TRBJ2-2; D may be TRBD1 (6 bases). CDR3 length: 15 amino acids. The germline V gene encodes CDR1 MDHEN and CDR2 SYDVKM. V gave up 5 bases and J gave up 4 bases, with 14 bases separating them. Here the CDR3 DNA reads TGTGCCAGCAGTAGGGGGACGAGACTCACCGGGGAGCTGTTTTTT. Translating it yields CASSRGTRLTGELFF.